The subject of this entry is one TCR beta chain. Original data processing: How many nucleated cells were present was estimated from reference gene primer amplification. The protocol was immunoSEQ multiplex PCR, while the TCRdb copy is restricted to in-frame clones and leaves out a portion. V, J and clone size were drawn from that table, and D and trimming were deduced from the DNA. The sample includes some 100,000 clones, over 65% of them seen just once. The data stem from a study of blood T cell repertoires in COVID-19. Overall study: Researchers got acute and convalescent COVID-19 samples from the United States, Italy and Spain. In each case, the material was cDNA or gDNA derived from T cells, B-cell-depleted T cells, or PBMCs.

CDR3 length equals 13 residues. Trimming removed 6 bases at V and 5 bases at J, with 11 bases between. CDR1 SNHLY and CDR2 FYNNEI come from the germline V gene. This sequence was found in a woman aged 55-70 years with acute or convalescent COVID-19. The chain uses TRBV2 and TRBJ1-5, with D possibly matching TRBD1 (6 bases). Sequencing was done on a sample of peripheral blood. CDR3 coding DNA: TGTGCCAGCAGCCAACAGGGATATCAGCCCCAGCATTTT. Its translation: CASSQQGYQPQHF.